The rows below give T cell receptor beta chains drawn from one sample of a study of tumor-infiltrating lymphocytes in localized non-small cell lung cancer. Assay used: immunoSEQ multiplex PCR; TCRdb lists only in-frame clones, some missing. Among around 15,000 clones listed, roughly 69% were seen once. The sample taken for sequencing was lung tumor tissue. The receptors here all came from a human donor with non-small cell lung cancer. Each CDR3 is given with its conserved first and last residue.

J gene: TRBJ2-1; V gene: TRBV7-2; CDR3 protein: CASSLRGGDYNEQFF
J gene: TRBJ2-1; V gene: TRBV11-2; CDR3 protein: CASSVQQQAGEQFF
J gene: TRBJ1-2; V gene: TRBV9; CDR3 protein: CASSPSLVGGYTF
J gene: TRBJ1-2; V gene: TRBV10-3; CDR3 protein: CAISHKISGQGAFGYTF
J gene: TRBJ1-6; V gene: TRBV5-6; CDR3 protein: CASSLGGFENSPLHF
J gene: TRBJ2-1; V gene: TRBV27; CDR3 protein: CASSFRGTGYHEQFF
J gene: TRBJ2-1; V gene: TRBV27; CDR3 protein: CASRTSGGAYNEQFF
J gene: TRBJ2-2; V gene: TRBV5-1; CDR3 protein: CASSGGSGNTGELFF
J gene: TRBJ2-2; V gene: TRBV5-1; CDR3 protein: CASSSDRATNTGELFF
J gene: TRBJ2-2; V gene: TRBV13; CDR3 protein: CASSLDLRETGELFF
J gene: TRBJ1-1; V gene: TRBV7-6; CDR3 protein: CASSPDGNTEAFF
J gene: TRBJ2-3; V gene: TRBV5-1; CDR3 protein: CASRLAGTTDTQYF
J gene: TRBJ1-4; V gene: TRBV6-5; CDR3 protein: CASRDSGEKLFF
J gene: TRBJ2-1; V gene: TRBV5-5; CDR3 protein: CASSLKRGGLRDNEQFF
J gene: TRBJ2-7; V gene: TRBV27; CDR3 protein: CASRDFNYEQYF
J gene: TRBJ2-7; V gene: TRBV11-1; CDR3 protein: CASSRGRSSYEQYF
J gene: TRBJ2-7; V gene: TRBV6-5; CDR3 protein: CASSTTGVGEQYF